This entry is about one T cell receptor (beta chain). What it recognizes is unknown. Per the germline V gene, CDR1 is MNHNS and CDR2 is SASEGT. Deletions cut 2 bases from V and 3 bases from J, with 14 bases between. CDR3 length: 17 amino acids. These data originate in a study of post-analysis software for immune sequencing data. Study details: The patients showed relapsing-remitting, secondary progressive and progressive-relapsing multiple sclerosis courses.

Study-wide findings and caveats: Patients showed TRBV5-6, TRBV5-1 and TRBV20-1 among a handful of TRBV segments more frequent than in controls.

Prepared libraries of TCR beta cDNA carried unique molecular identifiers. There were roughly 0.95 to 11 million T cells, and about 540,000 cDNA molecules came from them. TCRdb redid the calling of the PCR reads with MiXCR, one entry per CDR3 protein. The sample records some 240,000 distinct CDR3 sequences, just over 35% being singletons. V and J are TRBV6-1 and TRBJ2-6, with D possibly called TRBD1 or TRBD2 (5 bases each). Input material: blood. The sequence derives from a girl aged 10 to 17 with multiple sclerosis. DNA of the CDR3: TGTGCCAGCAGTGAACAGAGGGGTCTAGGTGGGGCCAACGTCCTGACTTTC. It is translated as CASSEQRGLGGANVLTF.